These 6 T cell receptor beta chains share one sample of origin, sequenced in a study of blood T cell repertoires in COVID-19. The method was immunoSEQ multiplex PCR; TCRdb's version includes in-frame clones alone and lacks a portion of them. Found here are 40,000 to 45,000 clones, roughly 85% of them singletons; the top ten hold around 8.2%. The sample taken for sequencing was peripheral blood. These receptors came from a man in his fifties or sixties with active COVID-19.

This clone was picked up one time. This sequence joins TRBV19 and TRBJ2-1, with TRBD2 matching over 10 bases. Trimming cost V 7 bases and J 9 bases; bases outside gene matches: 12. Germline-derived CDR1 and CDR2 are LNHDA and SQIVND (reference sequence). The CDR3 contains 15 residues. CDR3 in amino acids: CASNARPSGSTEQFF. CDR3 DNA: TGTGCCAGTAACGCGAGGCCTAGCGGGAGTACTGAGCAGTTCTTC.

This chain uses TRBV6-4 with TRBJ2-3; 7 bases line up with TRBD2. The CDR3 loop spans 15 amino acids. Germline-derived CDR1 and CDR2 are MRHNA and SNTAGT. The junction had 10 bases not matched to a gene; V was cut back by 6 bases and J by 4 bases. CDR3 amino acids: CASSMEGGRADTQYF. As DNA, the CDR3 is TGTGCCAGCAGCATGGAAGGAGGGAGGGCAGATACGCAGTATTTT.

The CDR3 here is CASSPGLAAGELFF. CDR3 nucleotide sequence: TGTGCCAGCAGCCCAGGACTAGCTGCCGGGGAGCTGTTTTTT. The chain couples TRBV7-8 to TRBJ2-2; 8 nucleotides agree with TRBD2. CDR1 and CDR2 (germline): SGHVS, FQNEAQ. CDR3 length: 14 residues. V gave up 5 bases and J gave up 6 bases; unmatched junction bases: 5.

CDR3 DNA: TGTGCCAGCAGCAGAAACAGGGACCACGAGCAGTACTTC. This gives the protein CASSRNRDHEQYF. This chain uses TRBV5-8 with TRBJ2-7, with D perhaps matching TRBD1 (6 bases). This CDR3 has 13 amino acids. CDR1 and CDR2 from the germline V gene are SGHTS and YDEGEE. Between the trimmed V and J ends, which lost 4 bases and 5 bases, there was a span of 13 bases.

This rearrangement joins TRBV5-1 to TRBJ1-3; 7 bases are shared with TRBD1. Germline V gene data show CDR1 as SGHRS and CDR2 as YFSETQ. This CDR3 spans 17 amino acids. V gave up 3 bases and J gave up 1 base; unmatched junction bases: 10. Here the CDR3 reads CASSSSDRLGSGNTIYF. CDR3 nucleotide sequence: TGCGCCAGCAGCTCCTCGGACAGGCTAGGTTCTGGAAACACCATATATTTT.

The CDR3 DNA is TGCAGCGTTGAAGGACTAGCGGGATTAGATGAGCAGTTCTTC. It yields the protein CSVEGLAGLDEQFF. The J gene is TRBJ2-1, the V gene TRBV29-1; TRBD2 matches at 11 bases. Germline V lookup: CDR1 SQVTM, CDR2 ANQGSEA. V shed 1 base and J 8 bases; nucleotides not matched to a gene: 4. The CDR3 length is 14 residues.